This T cell receptor beta chain came from a study of T cells in Graves' hyperthyroidism and ophthalmopathy. Study in general: Blood from the periphery was taken at initial diagnosis, before any treatment.

This clonotype was detected ten times or more. Its matching antigen is unknown. V gave up 2 bases and J gave up 0 bases, with 4 bases separating them. The CDR3 extends over 13 amino acids. Germline values: CDR1 LGHDT, CDR2 YNNKEL (reference sequence). Amplified TCR beta CDR3 regions came from RNA transcripts. Primed by the HTBI set, a first-round RT-PCR was run on the TCR CDR3. TCRdb analysed the multiplex PCR reads with MiXCR anew, one entry per CDR3 protein. The repertoire has hundreds of thousands of distinct CDR3 sequences, around 14% of them found once; the top ten carry over 25%. Reasons for excluding patients were uncontrolled infection, other autoimmune disease, pregnancy or lactation. Clinical symptoms, serum thyroxine and TRAb, thyroid ultrasound and orbital computed tomography were used for the diagnoses. Whole-study findings and limits: Researchers found most expanded thyroid clonotypes above 0.001 in blood as well.

Material for sequencing was blood. This chain links TRBV3-1 with TRBJ1-1; D not resolved. This sequence was found in a woman aged 25 to 39 with Graves' hyperthyroidism. DNA for the CDR3: TGTGCCAGCAGCCAAAGGGTGAACACTGAAGCTTTCTTT. Translation gives CASSQRVNTEAFF.